Listed here is a single T cell receptor (beta chain). The antigen remains unidentified. This entry belongs to a study of shared clonotypes between healthy human individuals. This CDR3 has 12 amino acids. Germline trimming cut 3 bases from V and 9 bases from J; bases unmatched to any gene: 5. Germline V lookup: CDR1 SGHRS, CDR2 YFSETQ. General study findings and limits: About 5% of naive CD4 clonotypes were shared across a few donors.

Genomic DNA of every subset was divided equally among multiple immunoSEQ plates. Method: immunoSEQ multiplex PCR; TCRdb's copy keeps in-frame clones and lacks some. This sample has some 1,100,000 clones, with 70% to 80% found just once. Healthy and HIV-negative, the adult donors had no recent acute infections or vaccinations. A split of CD4+ cells into CD45RA+ naive and CD45RA-negative memory subsets was performed. The material sequenced was memory CD4+ T cells from PBMCs. The sample's subset: CD45RA-negative fraction. This clonotype was sampled from a young man in good health. Some clones in this sample may be carry-over from other donors' samples. The chain has TRBV5-1 and TRBJ1-1, with 7 bases lining up with TRBD1. CDR3 residues: CASSSETGQAFF. The CDR3, as DNA: TGCGCCAGCAGCTCCGAGACAGGGCAAGCTTTCTTT.